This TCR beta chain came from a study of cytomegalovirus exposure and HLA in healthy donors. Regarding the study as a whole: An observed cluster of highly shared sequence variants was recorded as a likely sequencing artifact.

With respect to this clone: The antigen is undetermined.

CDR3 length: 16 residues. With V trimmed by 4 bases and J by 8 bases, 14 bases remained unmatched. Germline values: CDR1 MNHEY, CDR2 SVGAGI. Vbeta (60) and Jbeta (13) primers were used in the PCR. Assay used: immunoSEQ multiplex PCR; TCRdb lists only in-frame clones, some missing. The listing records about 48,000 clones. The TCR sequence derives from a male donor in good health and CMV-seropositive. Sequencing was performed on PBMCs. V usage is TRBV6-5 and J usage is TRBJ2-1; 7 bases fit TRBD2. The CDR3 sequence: CASSSNLGGKRDEQFF. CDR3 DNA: TGTGCCAGCAGTTCAAACTTGGGGGGGAAGAGGGATGAGCAGTTCTTC.